The clone carrying this TCR beta chain has a handful of counts. Antigen unknown. The data stem from a study of T cell responses to AZD1222 COVID-19 vaccine. Study conclusions and caveats: Nearly half of spike-specific TCRs reportedly go after variant regions that carry no mutations. It should be noted that donors were predominantly white British and more often female, and clonal diversity was possibly underestimated.

TCRdb's copy holds only in-frame clones and misses some; the assay was immunoSEQ multiplex PCR. This table has 100,000 to 150,000 clones, approximately 87% appearing once. The sequenced sample was peripheral blood, obtained on day 0 of AZD1222 vaccination. The clonotype originates from an adult in good health.

The CDR3 nucleotides are TGTGCCAGCAGTCCGACAGGGGCGGGCGAGCAGTACTTC. Its protein product is CASSPTGAGEQYF. The gene calls are TRBV12-3 or TRBV12-4 and TRBJ2-7; TRBD1 matches 8 bases. The CDR3 is made up of 13 amino acids. J was trimmed by 6 bases and V by 5 bases; bases with no gene match: 6.